One and the same sample provided the 18 T cell receptor beta chains below, sequenced in a study of OX40 agonist ivuxolimab in advanced cancers. Sequenced by immunoSEQ multiplex PCR; TCRdb stores in-frame clones only, minus some. The table includes 100,000 to 150,000 clones, roughly 90% detected once. The sequenced sample was CD4+ or CD8+ T cells sorted from blood, obtained in a trial of the OX40 agonist ivuxolimab. These TCRs come from an adult with an advanced solid tumor such as melanoma, head and neck, liver or kidney cancer.

V and J are TRBV7-8 and TRBJ2-1, with D tentatively TRBD1 (6 bases). Germline V gene sequence: CDR1 SGHVS, CDR2 FQNEAQ. The CDR3 spans 14 residues. V lost 5 bases and J lost 3, with 11 bases in between. In DNA, the CDR3 is TGTGCCAGCAGCCCCCGGGACAACTACAATGAGCAGTTCTTC. It codes for CASSPRDNYNEQFF.

This rearrangement joins TRBV5-1 to TRBJ2-5; no reliable D call. Germline assignment: CDR1 SGHRS and CDR2 YFSETQ. V gave up 2 bases and J gave up 1 base, with 12 bases separating them. This CDR3 contains 15 residues. CDR3 DNA sequence: TGCGCCAGCAGCTTAGGGTCCAGCGCCCAAGAGACCCAGTACTTC. Protein sequence: CASSLGSSAQETQYF.

V usage is TRBV28 and J usage is TRBJ1-2; no firm D call. V was trimmed by 2 bases and J by 4 bases, leaving 11 bases between them. This CDR3 has 14 residues. CDR1 is MDHEN, CDR2 SYDVKM, per germline. The CDR3 nucleotides read TGTGCCAGCAGTTTAAGAGAAGGCCTCTATGGCTACACCTTC. Translated: CASSLREGLYGYTF.

This chain uses TRBV10-3 with TRBJ1-2; perhaps TRBD1 as D (6 bases). V shed 11 bases and J shed 8 bases, with 18 bases lying between them. This CDR3 has 12 amino acids. Germline CDR1 and CDR2: ENHRY and SYGVKD. CDR3 protein: CAAGGGSRGYTF. The CDR3 DNA reads TGTGCCGCCGGAGGGGGGTCTCGAGGCTACACCTTC.

This chain joins TRBV27 and TRBJ1-1; 7 bases map to TRBD1. The CDR3 has 15 amino acids. Germline trimming cut 2 bases from V and 5 bases from J; bases unmatched to any gene: 8. Germline lookup yields CDR1 MNHEY and CDR2 SMNVEV (reference sequence). CDR3 residues: CASSLAGRGGTEAFF. DNA for the CDR3: TGTGCCAGCAGTTTAGCCGGCAGGGGGGGGACTGAAGCTTTCTTT.

J is TRBJ2-5 and V is TRBV7-6, with TRBD2 matching over 7 bases. The DNA end favors TRBJ2-7, so the J call may be wrong. The germline CDR1 and CDR2 sequences are SGHVS and FNYEAQ. The length of the CDR3 is 15 residues. The CDR3: CASSLALAETYEQYF. CDR3 bases: TGTGCCAGCAGCTTAGCTCTAGCGGAAACCTACGAGCAGTACTTC.

This clone was observed once. The CDR3 loop is CASSQDAGRTDTQYF. The CDR3 DNA sequence: TGCGCCAGCAGCCAAGACGCAGGGCGCACAGATACGCAGTATTTT. The J gene is TRBJ2-3, the V gene TRBV4-3; a weak D match, TRBD1 (5 bases). The CDR3 length is 15 residues. Germline CDR1 and CDR2: LGHNA and YSLEER. V lost 0 bases and J 1 base, leaving 8 bases between the germline ends.

CDR3 nucleotide sequence: TGTGCCAGCAGCATAACAGGGGGGAACGAGCAGTACTTC. Encoded protein: CASSITGGNEQYF. The rearrangement links TRBV5-6 to TRBJ2-7, with 8 bases fitting TRBD1. The CDR3 loop spans 13 amino acids. Germline V lookup: CDR1 SGHDT, CDR2 YYEEEE. J gave up 5 bases and V 4 bases, and 5 bases lay outside the gene matches.

V and J are TRBV7-6 and TRBJ2-6; D unclear. The CDR3 spans 14 residues. The germline V and J ends were trimmed by 0 bases and 4 bases, with 4 bases remaining between them. Germline V CDR1 and CDR2: SGHVS, FNYEAQ. This CDR3 is CASSLALGANVLTF. The DNA of the CDR3 is TGTGCCAGCAGCTTAGCCCTCGGGGCCAACGTCCTGACTTTC.

Regarding this clone: Other DNA sequences from this sample encode an identical CDR3 as well. The rearrangement uses TRBV30 and TRBJ2-3; 10 bases are a match to TRBD2. V shed 0 bases and J 6 bases; nucleotides not matched to a gene: 6. The CDR3 totals 15 residues. The germline gives CDR1 GTSNPN, CDR2 SVGIG (reference sequence). CDR3 coding DNA: TGTGCCTGGAGTGTACCTAGCGGGAGACAGGATACGCAGTATTTT. Encoded protein: CAWSVPSGRQDTQYF.

The J gene is TRBJ1-3, the V gene TRBV27; D perhaps matches TRBD1 (6 bases). Trimming took 4 bases from V and 0 from J, leaving 13 bases between them. From germline, CDR1 is MNHEY and CDR2 SMNVEV (reference sequence). The CDR3 contains 16 residues. CDR3 nucleotides: TGTGCCAGCAGTTCCTGGGGGGGCCTCTCTGGAAACACCATATATTTT. It yields the protein CASSSWGGLSGNTIYF.

The V and J genes are TRBV9 and TRBJ1-1; D is possibly TRBD1 (5 bases). CDR3 length: 13 amino acids. Germline V CDR1 and CDR2: SGDLS, YYNGEE. V lost 1 base to trimming and J lost 4 bases, with 8 bases between them. The CDR3 sequence: CASSVQGPTEAFF. The CDR3 DNA reads as TGTGCCAGCAGCGTACAGGGCCCCACTGAAGCTTTCTTT.

The rearrangement joins TRBV7-9 to TRBJ2-6, with D possibly being TRBD1 (5 bases). This CDR3 is built from 17 residues. V was clipped by 4 bases and J by 4 bases, with 17 bases between them. Germline V gives CDR1 SEHNR, CDR2 FQNEAQ (reference sequence). CDR3 loop: CASSYPRRGTGANVLTF. The DNA for the CDR3 is TGTGCCAGCAGCTACCCCCGTAGGGGAACAGGGGCCAACGTCCTGACTTTC.

V is TRBV5-1 and J is TRBJ2-1; 8 positions agree with TRBD2. Germline values: CDR1 SGHRS, CDR2 YFSETQ. Germline trimming cut 4 bases from V and 6 bases from J; bases unmatched to any gene: 6. The CDR3 length is 14 residues. The CDR3 is CASSLPGGGNEQFF. The CDR3 DNA reads TGCGCCAGCAGCCTCCCGGGGGGGGGCAATGAGCAGTTCTTC. Looking up the rest from reference TRBV5-1 and TRBJ2-1 gives the full variable domain: KAGVTQTPRYLIKTRGQQVTLSCSPISGHRSVSWYQQTPGQGLQFLFEYFSETQRNKGNFPGRFSGRQFSNSRSEMNVSTLELGDSALYLCASSLPGGGNEQFFGPGTRLTVL.

This clone is a singleton in its sample. The chain combines TRBV30 with TRBJ2-7, with 8 bases matching TRBD2. V shed 1 base, J shed 7 bases, and the junction held 9 bases outside the gene matches. The CDR3 runs 14 residues. Germline CDR1 reads GTSNPN; CDR2 reads SVGIG (reference sequence). CDR3 region: CAWSEWDREGEQYF. DNA of the CDR3: TGTGCCTGGAGTGAATGGGACCGGGAGGGGGAGCAGTACTTC.

This rearrangement joins TRBV7-8 to TRBJ2-5, with 9 nucleotides matching TRBD2. Near its end, the DNA agrees better with TRBJ2-7, so the J call may be wrong. The CDR3 length is 16 residues. Germline values: CDR1 SGHVS, CDR2 FQNEAQ. The CDR3 DNA follows: TGTGCCAGCAGCTTAGCGAGTAGCGGGAGACCCTACGAGCAGTACTTC. The encoded protein is CASSLASSGRPYEQYF.

V is TRBV5-1 and J is TRBJ2-3; no firm D call. The germline V gene has CDR1 SGHRS and CDR2 YFSETQ. The V end was cut by 7 bases, the J end by 6 bases, with 21 bases between. CDR3 length equals 15 residues. The CDR3 nucleotides read TGCGCCAGCGCCAGCGTCGGCGGTATTGGGGATACGCAGTATTTT. This sequence encodes CASASVGGIGDTQYF.

The V gene is TRBV19, the J gene TRBJ2-1; 9 nucleotides agree with TRBD2. Trimming removed 5 bases from V and 10 bases from J; junction bases left unmatched: 9. CDR1 and CDR2 (germline): LNHDA, SQIVND (reference sequence). CDR3 length equals 14 residues. The CDR3 coding sequence is TGTGCCAGTAGTGAGGCGGGAGGGCCACGGGAGCAGTTCTTC. The encoded protein is CASSEAGGPREQFF.